This TCR beta chain stems from a study of long-term antiretroviral therapy in people with HIV. General observations from the study: ART adherence, viral resistance and therapy changes were not recorded.

Samples were assayed with immunoSEQ v3.0 at survey level. Samples were sequenced targeting 40,000-50,000 T-cell genomes each. Produced via immunoSEQ multiplex PCR; TCRdb's table is partial and in-frame only. The table has 15,000 to 20,000 clones, approximately 90% seen once; the top ten hold 12%. A remark on this clone: The antigen remains undetermined.

The germline CDR1 and CDR2 sequences are SEHNR and FQNEAQ (reference sequence). The V and J ends lost 0 bases and 2 bases respectively, with 19 bases between them. This CDR3 has 19 amino acids. The sequence was collected from a man aged 45-60 years with HIV. This material consisted of unsorted PBMCs, taken 6.9 years after starting antiretroviral therapy. The chain has TRBV7-9 and TRBJ2-2, with TRBD1 as a possible D gene (5 bases). The CDR3 DNA is TGTGCCAGCAGCTTAGCGTTTGGACAATCACAGCAAAACACCGGGGAGCTGTTTTTT. Translated, it gives CASSLAFGQSQQNTGELFF.